This T cell receptor beta chain came from a study of blood T cell repertoires in COVID-19. Original analysis: Reference gene primer amplification yielded estimated nucleated cell counts. The repertoire was sequenced with immunoSEQ multiplex PCR; TCRdb's copy has only in-frame clones and lacks some. That table is the source of V, J and clone size, and D and trimming were worked out from the DNA. The sample lists about 59,000 clones, almost 90% occurring once. The CDR3 loop spans 15 amino acids. The junction had 12 bases not matched to a gene; V was cut back by 6 bases and J by 12 bases. CDR1 MNHEY and CDR2 SVGEGT come from the germline V gene.

The specimen sequenced was peripheral blood. The receptor comes from a woman older than 75 with active COVID-19. The V call is TRBV6-2 or TRBV6-3, the J call TRBJ2-1; 12 bases fit TRBD1. The CDR3 loop reads CASSRDRGLLWGQFF. CDR3 DNA sequence: TGTGCCAGCAGCAGGGACAGGGGGCTTCTTTGGGGGCAGTTCTTC.